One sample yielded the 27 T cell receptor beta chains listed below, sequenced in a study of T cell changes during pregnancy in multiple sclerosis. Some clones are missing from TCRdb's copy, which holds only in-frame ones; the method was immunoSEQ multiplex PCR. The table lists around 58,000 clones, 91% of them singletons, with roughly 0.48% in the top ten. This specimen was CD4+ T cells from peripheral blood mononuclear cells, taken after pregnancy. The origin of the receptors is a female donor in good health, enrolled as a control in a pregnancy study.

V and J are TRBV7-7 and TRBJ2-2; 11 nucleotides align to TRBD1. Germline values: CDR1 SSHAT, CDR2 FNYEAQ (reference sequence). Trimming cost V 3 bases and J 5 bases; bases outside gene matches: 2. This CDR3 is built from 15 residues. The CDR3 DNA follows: TGTGCCAGCAGCTTGGACAGGGGGCTTACCGGGGAGCTGTTTTTT. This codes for CASSLDRGLTGELFF. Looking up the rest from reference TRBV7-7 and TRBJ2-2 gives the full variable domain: GAGVSQSPRYKVTKRGQDVTLRCDPISSHATLYWYQQALGQGPEFLTYFNYEAQPDKSGLPSDRFSAERPEGSISTLTIQRTEQRDSAMYRCASSLDRGLTGELFFGEGSRLTVL.

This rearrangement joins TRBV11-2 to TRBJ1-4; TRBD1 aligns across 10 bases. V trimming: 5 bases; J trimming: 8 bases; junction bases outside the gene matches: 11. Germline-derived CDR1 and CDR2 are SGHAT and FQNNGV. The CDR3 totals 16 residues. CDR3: CASSLDRGRYEEKLFF. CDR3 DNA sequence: TGTGCCAGCAGCCTCGACAGGGGGCGGTATGAGGAAAAACTGTTTTTT. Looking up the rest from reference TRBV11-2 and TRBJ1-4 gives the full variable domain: EAGVAQSPRYKIIEKRQSVAFWCNPISGHATLYWYQQILGQGPKLLIQFQNNGVVDDSQLPKDRFSAERLKGVDSTLKIQPAKLEDSAVYLCASSLDRGRYEEKLFFGSGTQLSVL.

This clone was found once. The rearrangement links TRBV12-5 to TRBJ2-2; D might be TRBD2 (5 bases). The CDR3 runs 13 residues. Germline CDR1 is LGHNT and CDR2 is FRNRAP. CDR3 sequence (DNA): TGTGCCTCATCGGGCGGAGGAACCGGGGAGCTGTTTTTT. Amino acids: CASSGGGTGELFF.

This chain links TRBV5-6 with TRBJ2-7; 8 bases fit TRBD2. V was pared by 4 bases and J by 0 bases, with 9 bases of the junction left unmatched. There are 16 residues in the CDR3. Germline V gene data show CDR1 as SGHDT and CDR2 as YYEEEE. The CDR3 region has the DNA TGTGCCAGCAGCCCCGGAATAGCGGGGCTCTCCTACGAGCAGTACTTC. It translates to CASSPGIAGLSYEQYF.

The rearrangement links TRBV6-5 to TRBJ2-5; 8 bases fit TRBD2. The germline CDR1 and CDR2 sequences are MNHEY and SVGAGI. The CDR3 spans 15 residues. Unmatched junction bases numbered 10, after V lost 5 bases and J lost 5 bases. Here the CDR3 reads CASSRQRGLGETQYF. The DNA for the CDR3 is TGTGCCAGCAGTAGACAACGGGGACTAGGGGAGACCCAGTACTTC.

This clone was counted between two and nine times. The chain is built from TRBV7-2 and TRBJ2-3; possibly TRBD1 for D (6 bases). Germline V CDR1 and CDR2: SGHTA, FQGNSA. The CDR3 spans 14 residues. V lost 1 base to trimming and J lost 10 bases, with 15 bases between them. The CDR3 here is CASSLGTARAAQYF. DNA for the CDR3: TGTGCCAGCAGCTTAGGGACAGCTCGGGCGGCGCAGTATTTT.

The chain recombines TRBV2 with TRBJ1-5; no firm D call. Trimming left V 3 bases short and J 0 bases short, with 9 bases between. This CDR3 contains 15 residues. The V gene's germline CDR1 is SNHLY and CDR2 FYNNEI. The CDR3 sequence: CASSEEGYSNQPQHF. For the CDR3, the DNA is TGTGCCAGCAGTGAGGAGGGATATAGCAATCAGCCCCAGCATTTT.

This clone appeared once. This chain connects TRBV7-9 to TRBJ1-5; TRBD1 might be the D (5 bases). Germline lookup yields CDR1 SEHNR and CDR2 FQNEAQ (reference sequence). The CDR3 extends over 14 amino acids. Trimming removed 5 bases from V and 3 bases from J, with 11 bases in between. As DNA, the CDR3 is TGTGCCAGCAGCCTCGGGGGATTCAATCAGCCCCAGCATTTT. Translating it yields CASSLGGFNQPQHF. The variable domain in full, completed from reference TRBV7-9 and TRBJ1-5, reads DTGVSQNPRHKITKRGQNVTFRCDPISEHNRLYWYRQTLGQGPEFLTYFQNEAQLEKSRLLSDRFSAERPKGSFSTLEIQRTEQGDSAMYLCASSLGGFNQPQHFGDGTRLSIL.

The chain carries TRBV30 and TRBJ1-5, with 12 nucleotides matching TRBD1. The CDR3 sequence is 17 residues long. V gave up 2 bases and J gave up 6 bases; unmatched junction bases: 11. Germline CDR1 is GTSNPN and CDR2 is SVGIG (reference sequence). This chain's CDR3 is CAWSWDRGPGSRQPQHF. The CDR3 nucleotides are TGTGCCTGGAGTTGGGACAGGGGGCCGGGTAGTCGTCAGCCCCAGCATTTT.

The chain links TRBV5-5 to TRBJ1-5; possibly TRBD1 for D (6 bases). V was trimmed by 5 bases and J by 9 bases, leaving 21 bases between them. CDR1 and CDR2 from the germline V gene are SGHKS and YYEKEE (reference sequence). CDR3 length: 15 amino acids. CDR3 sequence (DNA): TGTGCCAGCAGTTCACCGGGACACGGCTTAGGGCCCCAGCATTTT. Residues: CASSSPGHGLGPQHF.

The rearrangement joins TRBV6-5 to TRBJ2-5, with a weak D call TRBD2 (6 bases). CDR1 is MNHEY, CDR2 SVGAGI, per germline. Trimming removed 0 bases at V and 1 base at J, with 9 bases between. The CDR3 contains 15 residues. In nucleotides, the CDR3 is TGTGCCAGCAGTTACTCGCCGCGGGGCCAAGAGACCCAGTACTTC. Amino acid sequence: CASSYSPRGQETQYF.

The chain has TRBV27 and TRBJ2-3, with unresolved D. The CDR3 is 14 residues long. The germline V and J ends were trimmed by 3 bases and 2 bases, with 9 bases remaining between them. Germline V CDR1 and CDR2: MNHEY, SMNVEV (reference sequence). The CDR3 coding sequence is TGTGCCAGCAGTTTGGAGCAAGTCACAGATACGCAGTATTTT. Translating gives CASSLEQVTDTQYF.

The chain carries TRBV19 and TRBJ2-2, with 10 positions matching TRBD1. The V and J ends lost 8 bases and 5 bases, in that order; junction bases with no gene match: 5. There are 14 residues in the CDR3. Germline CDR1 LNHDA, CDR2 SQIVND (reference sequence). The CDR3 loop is CASDPGQGTGELFF. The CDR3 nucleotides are TGTGCCAGTGACCCGGGACAGGGGACCGGGGAGCTGTTTTTT.

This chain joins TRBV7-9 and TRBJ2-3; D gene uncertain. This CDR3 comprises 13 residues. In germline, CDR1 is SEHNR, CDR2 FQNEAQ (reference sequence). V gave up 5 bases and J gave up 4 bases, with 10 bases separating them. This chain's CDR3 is CASSLPGPDTQYF. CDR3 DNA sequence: TGTGCCAGCAGCCTTCCAGGTCCAGATACGCAGTATTTT.

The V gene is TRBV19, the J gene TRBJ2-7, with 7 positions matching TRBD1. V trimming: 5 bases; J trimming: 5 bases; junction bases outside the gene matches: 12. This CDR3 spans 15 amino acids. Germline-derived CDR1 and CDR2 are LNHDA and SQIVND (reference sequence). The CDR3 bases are TGTGCCAGTAGTCCAGGGGGTTTGAGGTCCCACGAGCAGTACTTC. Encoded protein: CASSPGGLRSHEQYF.

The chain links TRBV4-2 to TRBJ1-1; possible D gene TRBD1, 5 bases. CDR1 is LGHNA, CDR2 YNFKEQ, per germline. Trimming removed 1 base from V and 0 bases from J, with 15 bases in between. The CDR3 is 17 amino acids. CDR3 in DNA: TGTGCCAGCAGCCAAGGGGCGGGGCAAGCCATGAACACTGAAGCTTTCTTT. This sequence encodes CASSQGAGQAMNTEAFF.

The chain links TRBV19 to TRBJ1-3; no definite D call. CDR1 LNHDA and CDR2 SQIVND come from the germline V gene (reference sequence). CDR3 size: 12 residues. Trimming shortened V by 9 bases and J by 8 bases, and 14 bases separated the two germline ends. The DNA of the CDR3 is TGTGCCAGCCAATGGGAGGGCCACACCATATATTTT. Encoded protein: CASQWEGHTIYF.

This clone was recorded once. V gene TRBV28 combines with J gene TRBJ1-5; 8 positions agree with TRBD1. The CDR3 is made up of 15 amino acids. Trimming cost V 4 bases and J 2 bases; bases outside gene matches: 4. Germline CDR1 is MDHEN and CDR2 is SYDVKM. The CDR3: CASSSATGGNQPQHF. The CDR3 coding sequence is TGTGCCAGCAGTTCAGCGACAGGGGGCAATCAGCCCCAGCATTTT.

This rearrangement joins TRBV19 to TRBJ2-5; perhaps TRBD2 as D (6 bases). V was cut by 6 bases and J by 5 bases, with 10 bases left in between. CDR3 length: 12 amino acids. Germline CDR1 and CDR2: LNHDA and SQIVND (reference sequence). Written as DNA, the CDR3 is TGTGCCAGTAGGGGGGGTGCGGAGACCCAGTACTTC. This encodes CASRGGAETQYF.

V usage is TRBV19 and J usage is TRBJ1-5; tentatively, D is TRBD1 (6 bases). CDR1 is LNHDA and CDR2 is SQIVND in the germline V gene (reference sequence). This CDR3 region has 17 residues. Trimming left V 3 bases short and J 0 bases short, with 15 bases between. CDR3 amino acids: CASSIVTGTYSNQPQHF. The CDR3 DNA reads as TGTGCCAGTAGTATCGTGACAGGAACGTATAGCAATCAGCCCCAGCATTTT. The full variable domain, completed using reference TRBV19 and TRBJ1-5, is DGGITQSPKYLFRKEGQNVTLSCEQNLNHDAMYWYRQDPGQGLRLIYYSQIVNDFQKGDIAEGYSVSREKKESFPLTVTSAQKNPTAFYLCASSIVTGTYSNQPQHFGDGTRLSIL.

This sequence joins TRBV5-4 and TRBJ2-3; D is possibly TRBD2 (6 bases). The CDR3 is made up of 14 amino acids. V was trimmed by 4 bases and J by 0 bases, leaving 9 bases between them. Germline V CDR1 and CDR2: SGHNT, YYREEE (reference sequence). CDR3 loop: CASSEGLSTDTQYF. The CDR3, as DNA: TGTGCCAGCAGCGAGGGACTCAGCACAGATACGCAGTATTTT.

CDR3 residues: CASSQDKASGNTIYF. Here the CDR3 DNA reads TGTGCCAGTAGTCAGGACAAAGCCTCTGGAAACACCATATATTTT. The rearrangement joins TRBV19 to TRBJ1-3; the D gene is possibly TRBD1 (5 bases). Germline CDR1 and CDR2: LNHDA and SQIVND (reference sequence). The CDR3 length is 15 residues. V lost 5 bases to trimming and J lost 0 bases, with 11 bases between them.

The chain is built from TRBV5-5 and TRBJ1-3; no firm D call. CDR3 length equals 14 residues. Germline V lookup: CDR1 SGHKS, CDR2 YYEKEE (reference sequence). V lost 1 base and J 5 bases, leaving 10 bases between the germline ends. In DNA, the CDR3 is TGTGCCAGCAGCTTGTCCCCGGGGAGAAACACCATATATTTT. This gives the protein CASSLSPGRNTIYF.

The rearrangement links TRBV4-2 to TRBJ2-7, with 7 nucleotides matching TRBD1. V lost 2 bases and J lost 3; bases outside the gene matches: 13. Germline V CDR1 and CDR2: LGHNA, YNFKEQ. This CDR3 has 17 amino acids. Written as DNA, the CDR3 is TGTGCCAGCAGCCAACAGACCGCGAGGGCAGGGGGCTACGAGCAGTACTTC. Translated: CASSQQTARAGGYEQYF.

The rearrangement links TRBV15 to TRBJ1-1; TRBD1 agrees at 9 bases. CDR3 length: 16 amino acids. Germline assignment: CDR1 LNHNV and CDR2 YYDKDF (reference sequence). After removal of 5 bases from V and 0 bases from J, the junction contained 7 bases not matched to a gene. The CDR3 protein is CATSRDRVFMNTEAFF. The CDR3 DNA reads TGTGCCACCAGCCGGGACAGGGTCTTCATGAACACTGAAGCTTTCTTT.

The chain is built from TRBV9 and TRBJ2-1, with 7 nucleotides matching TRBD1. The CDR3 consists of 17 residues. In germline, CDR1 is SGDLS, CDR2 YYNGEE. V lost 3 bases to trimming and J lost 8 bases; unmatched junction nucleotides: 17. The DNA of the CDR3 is TGTGCCAGCAGCGCAGAGAGGACAGGCGGGTTGTGGGATGAGCAGTTCTTC. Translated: CASSAERTGGLWDEQFF. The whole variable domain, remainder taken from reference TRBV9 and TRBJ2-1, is DSGVTQTPKHLITATGQRVTLRCSPRSGDLSVYWYQQSLDQGLQFLIQYYNGEERAKGNILERFSAQQFPDLHSELNLSSLELGDSALYFCASSAERTGGLWDEQFFGPGTRLTVL.

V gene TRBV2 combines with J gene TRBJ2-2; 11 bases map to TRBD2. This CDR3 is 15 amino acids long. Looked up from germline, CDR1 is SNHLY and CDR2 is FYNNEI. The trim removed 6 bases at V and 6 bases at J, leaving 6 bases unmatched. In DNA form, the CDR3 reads TGTGCCAGCAGGTCTCTTAGCGGGGGGGCCGGGGAGCTGTTTTTT. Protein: CASRSLSGGAGELFF. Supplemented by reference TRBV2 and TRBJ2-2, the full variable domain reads EPEVTQTPSHQVTQMGQEVILRCVPISNHLYFYWYRQILGQKVEFLVSFYNNEISEKSEIFDDQFSVERPDGSNFTLKIRSTKLEDSAMYFCASRSLSGGAGELFFGEGSRLTVL.